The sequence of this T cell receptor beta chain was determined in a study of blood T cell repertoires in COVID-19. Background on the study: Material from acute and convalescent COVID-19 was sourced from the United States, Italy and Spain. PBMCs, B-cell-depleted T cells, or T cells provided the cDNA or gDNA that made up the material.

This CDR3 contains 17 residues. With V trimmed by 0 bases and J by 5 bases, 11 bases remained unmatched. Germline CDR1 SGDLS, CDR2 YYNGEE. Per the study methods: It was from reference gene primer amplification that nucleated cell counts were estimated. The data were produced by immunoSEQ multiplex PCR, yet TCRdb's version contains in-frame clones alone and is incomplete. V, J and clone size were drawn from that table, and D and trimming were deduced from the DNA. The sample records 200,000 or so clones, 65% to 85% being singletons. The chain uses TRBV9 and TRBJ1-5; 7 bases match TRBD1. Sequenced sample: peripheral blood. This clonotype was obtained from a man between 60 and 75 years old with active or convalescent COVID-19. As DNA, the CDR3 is TGTGCCAGCAGCGTAGAAGAGCCTGACAGGGTTTATCAGCCCCAGCATTTT. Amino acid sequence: CASSVEEPDRVYQPQHF. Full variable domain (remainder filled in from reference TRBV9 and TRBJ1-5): DSGVTQTPKHLITATGQRVTLRCSPRSGDLSVYWYQQSLDQGLQFLIQYYNGEERAKGNILERFSAQQFPDLHSELNLSSLELGDSALYFCASSVEEPDRVYQPQHFGDGTRLSIL.